A selection of T cell receptor beta chains follows, all from one sample in a study of CD8+CD57+ T cells in acquired aplastic anemia. From the reads, TCRdb called clonotypes with MiXCR, one entry per CDR3 protein. Here the sample spans about 200,000 distinct CDR3 sequences, roughly two thirds being singletons. Sequences were obtained from sorted CD4+, CD8+, or CD8+CD57+ T cells (not recorded which) from PBMCs. These receptor sequences come from a human donor with aplastic anemia. Each CDR3 is given with its conserved first and last residue. D genes are given only for firm matches. Only part of the rows carry a size: once, few, many, or a class if the clone is expanded.

v_gene,j_gene,abundance,d_gene,CDR3aa,CDR3nt
TRBV20-1,TRBJ2-3,few,-,CSARAPNTDTQYF,TGCAGTGCTAGAGCCCCAAACACAGATACGCAGTATTTT
TRBV20-1,TRBJ2-7,-,-,CSARRVQEQYF,TGCAGTGCTAGGAGGGTACAAGAGCAGTACTTC
TRBV12-3/TRBV12-4,TRBJ2-7,few,-,CASSIGQTYEQYF,TGTGCCAGCAGTATTGGACAGACCTACGAGCAGTACTTC
TRBV10-3,TRBJ1-2,-,-,CAISEYSSGYTF,TGTGCCATCAGTGAGTATAGTAGCGGCTACACCTTC
TRBV7-6,TRBJ2-2,-,-,CASSLNFGQNTGELFF,TGTGCCAGCAGCTTGAACTTCGGACAGAACACCGGGGAGCTGTTTTTT
TRBV29-1,TRBJ2-5,few,-,CSVPIIGTNQETQYF,TGCAGCGTTCCCATAATAGGGACAAACCAAGAGACCCAGTACTTC
TRBV7-9,TRBJ2-7,few,-,CASSLAGGRFYEQYF,TGTGCCAGCAGCTTAGCGGGGGGGCGCTTCTACGAGCAGTACTTC
TRBV7-2,TRBJ2-2,-,TRBD1,CASRYDRGDTGELFF,TGTGCCAGCAGATACGACAGGGGTGACACCGGGGAGCTGTTTTTT
TRBV29-1,TRBJ1-3,-,-,CSVEAGSGNTIYF,TGCAGCGTTGAAGCCGGCTCTGGAAACACCATATATTTT
TRBV7-6,TRBJ2-2,few,-,CASSLDTNTGELFF,TGTGCCAGCAGCTTAGATACGAACACCGGGGAGCTGTTTTTT